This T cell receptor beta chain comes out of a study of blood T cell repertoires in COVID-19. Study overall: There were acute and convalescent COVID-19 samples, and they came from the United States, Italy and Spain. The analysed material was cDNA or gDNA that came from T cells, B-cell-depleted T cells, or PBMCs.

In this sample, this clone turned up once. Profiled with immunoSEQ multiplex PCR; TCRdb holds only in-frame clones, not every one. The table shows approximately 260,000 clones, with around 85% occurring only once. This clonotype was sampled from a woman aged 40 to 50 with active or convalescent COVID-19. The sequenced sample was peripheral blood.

CDR3 DNA: TGTGCCACCGCGGGGACAGGGGTCCTTGGGGACATTCAGTACTTC. Protein sequence: CATAGTGVLGDIQYF. The chain has TRBV4-2 and TRBJ2-4; 10 bases are shared with TRBD1. V shed 10 bases, J shed 8 bases, and the junction held 14 bases outside the gene matches. The CDR3 is 15 residues long. Germline CDR1 is LGHNA and CDR2 is YNFKEQ.